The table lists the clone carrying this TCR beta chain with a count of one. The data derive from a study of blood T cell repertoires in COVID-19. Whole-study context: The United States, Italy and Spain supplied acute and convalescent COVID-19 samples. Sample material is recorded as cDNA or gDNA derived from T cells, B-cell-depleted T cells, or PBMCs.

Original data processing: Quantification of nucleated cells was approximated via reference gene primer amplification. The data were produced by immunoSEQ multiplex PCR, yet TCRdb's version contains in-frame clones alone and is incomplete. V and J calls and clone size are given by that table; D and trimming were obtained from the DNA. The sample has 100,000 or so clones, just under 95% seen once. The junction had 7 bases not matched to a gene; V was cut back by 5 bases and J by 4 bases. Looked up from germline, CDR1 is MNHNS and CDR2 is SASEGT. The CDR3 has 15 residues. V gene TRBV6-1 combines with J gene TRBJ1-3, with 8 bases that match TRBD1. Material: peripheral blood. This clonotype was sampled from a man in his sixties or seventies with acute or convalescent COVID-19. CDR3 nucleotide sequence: TGTGCCAGCAGTCCAGGGGGCGCGGAAGGAAACACCATATATTTT. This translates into CASSPGGAEGNTIYF.